Below are 20 T cell receptor beta chains sequenced from a single sample in a study of blood T cell repertoires in COVID-19. This table comes from immunoSEQ multiplex PCR, and its TCRdb copy is limited to in-frame clones, with some not included. The data show fewer than 200,000 clones, 80% to 95% seen once. Sequencing used peripheral blood. These receptors all come from a man aged 25-45 years with COVID-19, enrolled during active disease.

The chain couples TRBV30 to TRBJ1-1; tentatively, D is TRBD1 (5 bases). The CDR3 has 13 amino acids. Trimming left V 3 bases short and J 4 bases short, with 12 bases between. Per the germline V gene, CDR1 is GTSNPN and CDR2 is SVGIG (reference sequence). The CDR3 coding sequence is TGTGCCTGGAGCCGGGACGGGGGCACTGAAGCTTTCTTT. Translation: CAWSRDGGTEAFF.

CDR3 in amino acids: CASSPAGTGLAPQHF. CDR3 nucleotide sequence: TGTGCCAGCAGCCCCGCCGGGACAGGGCTAGCTCCCCAGCATTTT. This sequence joins TRBV28 and TRBJ1-5, with 9 bases that match TRBD1. The germline gives CDR1 MDHEN, CDR2 SYDVKM. The length of the CDR3 is 15 residues. V was pared by 6 bases and J by 10 bases, with 13 bases of the junction left unmatched.

The chain links TRBV18 to TRBJ1-1; 7 positions agree with TRBD1. CDR3 length equals 14 residues. Germline lookup yields CDR1 KGHSH and CDR2 LQKENI. Trimming at V came to 3 bases and at J to 7 bases, leaving 8 bases not matched to a gene. The CDR3 nucleotides are TGTGCCAGCTCACCGGTTCCAGGGGGGTTTGAAGCTTTCTTT. This translates into CASSPVPGGFEAFF.

A remark on this clone: The junction departs from germline at one end; a sequencing error may be responsible. The chain links TRBV27 to TRBJ2-1, with a weak D call TRBD2 (5 bases). Germline V gene lookup returns CDR1 MNHEY and CDR2 SMNVEV (reference sequence). The CDR3 has 14 amino acids. CDR3 nucleotide sequence: TGTGCCAGCAGTCTGGAGCGGTCCTCCAATGAGCAGTTCTTC. This codes for CASSLERSSNEQFF.

This clone was recorded once. The chain employs TRBV30 and TRBJ2-3; D is undetermined. Per the germline V gene, CDR1 is GTSNPN and CDR2 is SVGIG (reference sequence). The CDR3 contains 11 residues. Trimming removed 3 bases at V and 4 bases at J, with 5 bases between. The CDR3 region is CAWSRSDTQYF. In DNA form, the CDR3 reads TGTGCCTGGAGCCGGTCAGATACGCAGTATTTT.

This clone showed up just once. The rearrangement links TRBV7-2 to TRBJ1-5; D is unclear. In germline, CDR1 is SGHTA, CDR2 FQGNSA. There are 13 residues in the CDR3. Trimming removed 3 bases from V and 0 bases from J, with 3 bases in between. The CDR3 region is CASSFHSNQPQHF. CDR3 DNA: TGTGCCAGCAGCTTCCATAGCAATCAGCCCCAGCATTTT.

The chain combines TRBV5-1 with TRBJ2-5; TRBD1 might be the D (5 bases). Trimming took 0 bases from V and 1 from J, leaving 13 bases between them. The length of the CDR3 is 16 residues. Germline V gene data show CDR1 as SGHRS and CDR2 as YFSETQ. The CDR3 is CASSLARDSFQETQYF. In nucleotides, the CDR3 is TGCGCCAGCAGCTTGGCCCGTGACAGTTTCCAAGAGACCCAGTACTTC.

The genes are TRBV2 and TRBJ2-7, with 8 bases aligning to TRBD2. Germline V gives CDR1 SNHLY, CDR2 FYNNEI. This CDR3 comprises 13 residues. The V gene end was trimmed by 5 bases and the J gene end by 6 bases; junction bases not matched to a gene: 6. The CDR3 nucleotides are TGTGCCAGCAGTCGAGGGACTAGGTTCGAGCAGTACTTC. This encodes CASSRGTRFEQYF.

The rearrangement uses TRBV7-3 and TRBJ1-1; perhaps TRBD1 as D (5 bases). Per the germline V gene, CDR1 is SGHTA and CDR2 is FQGTGA. The CDR3 contains 18 residues. Between the trimmed V and J ends, which lost 7 bases and 7 bases, there was a span of 31 bases. In DNA, the CDR3 is TGTGCCAGCATCAGGAACCGCCAACCACAGGCTTCAAGGGGTGAAGCTTTCTTT. The encoded protein is CASIRNRQPQASRGEAFF.

V gene TRBV5-1 combines with J gene TRBJ2-1; the match to TRBD1 covers 9 bases. Germline CDR1 reads SGHRS; CDR2 reads YFSETQ. The CDR3 extends over 16 amino acids. Trimming took 0 bases from V and 8 from J; bases not matched to a gene: 9. The CDR3: CASSLGGDRVRDEQFF. The CDR3 DNA is TGCGCCAGCAGCTTGGGTGGGGACAGGGTACGCGATGAGCAGTTCTTC.

The chain uses TRBV7-8 and TRBJ1-1; 10 nucleotides line up with TRBD1. Germline-derived CDR1 and CDR2 are SGHVS and FQNEAQ. CDR3 size: 19 residues. V was clipped by 4 bases and J by 1 base; unmatched bases: 15. CDR3 nucleotide sequence: TGTGCCAGCAGCTCTCGTCCGGGACAGGGGTTCCTAGGGAACACTGAAGCTTTCTTT. This encodes CASSSRPGQGFLGNTEAFF.

This chain joins TRBV7-7 and TRBJ2-7; the D gene is possibly TRBD1 (5 bases). The CDR3 is made up of 13 amino acids. The germline V gene encodes CDR1 SSHAT and CDR2 FNYEAQ (reference sequence). V dropped 5 bases and J dropped 2 bases, with 10 bases sitting between them. This CDR3 is CASSPQGPYEQYF. The CDR3 DNA sequence: TGTGCCAGCAGCCCGCAGGGTCCCTACGAGCAGTACTTC.

V is TRBV29-1 and J is TRBJ2-5; possible D gene TRBD1, 6 bases. Germline values: CDR1 SQVTM, CDR2 ANQGSEA. Trimming cost V 8 bases and J 4 bases, with 11 bases left between them. The CDR3 sequence is 11 residues long. Here the CDR3 reads CSSTGSETQYF. In nucleotides, the CDR3 is TGCAGCTCCACAGGGTCAGAGACCCAGTACTTC.

The genes are TRBV5-5 and TRBJ1-5, with a tentative D call TRBD1 (5 bases). Looked up from germline, CDR1 is SGHKS and CDR2 is YYEKEE (reference sequence). The CDR3 sequence is 13 residues long. With 0 bases removed from V and 6 bases from J, the gap between germline ends came to 7 bases. In DNA, the CDR3 is TGTGCCAGCAGCTTGGAGGGGTCTCAGCCCCAGCATTTT. Protein: CASSLEGSQPQHF.

The chain uses TRBV20-1 and TRBJ2-3; D is possibly TRBD1 (6 bases). Trimming pared 7 bases from V and 4 bases from J, leaving 9 bases between. The CDR3 length is 11 residues. CDR1 DFQATT and CDR2 SNEGSKA come from the germline V gene (reference sequence). The CDR3 DNA is TGCAGTGTCAACAGGGCAGATACGCAGTATTTT. Its protein product is CSVNRADTQYF.

The chain employs TRBV19 and TRBJ2-1; D possibly corresponds to TRBD2 (5 bases). The V end lost 6 bases, the J end lost 3 bases, and 15 bases lay between the germline ends. Per germline, CDR1 LNHDA and CDR2 SQIVND (reference sequence). This CDR3 is 15 amino acids long. CDR3 region: CASRITGSFYNEQFF. In DNA, the CDR3 is TGTGCCAGTAGAATTACGGGAAGCTTCTACAATGAGCAGTTCTTC.

The gene calls are TRBV25-1 and TRBJ1-3, with a weak D call TRBD1 (6 bases). Trimming cost V 3 bases and J 2 bases, with 8 bases left between them. Per the germline V gene, CDR1 is MGHDK and CDR2 is SYGVNS. This CDR3 contains 14 residues. DNA of the CDR3: TGTGCCAGCAGTGACCACAGGGCTGGAAACACCATATATTTT. Translation gives CASSDHRAGNTIYF.

The chain carries TRBV2 and TRBJ2-7; 7 bases are a match to TRBD1. The CDR3 is made up of 12 amino acids. After removal of 9 bases from V and 3 bases from J, the junction contained 5 bases not matched to a gene. Per the germline V gene, CDR1 is SNHLY and CDR2 is FYNNEI. The CDR3 sequence is CASTGDSYEQYF. The CDR3 nucleotides read TGTGCCAGTACAGGGGATAGCTACGAGCAGTACTTC.

The V call is TRBV18, the J call TRBJ1-2; maybe TRBD1 (5 bases). Germline-derived CDR1 and CDR2 are KGHSH and LQKENI. The CDR3 extends over 14 amino acids. The ends were cut back, 2 bases at V and 7 bases at J, with 14 bases in the middle. The DNA of the CDR3 is TGTGCCAGCTCACCAACCGAGGAAGGGGCTGGCTACACCTTC. This translates into CASSPTEEGAGYTF.

The CDR3 loop is CASSPTRIAVSYEQYF. The CDR3 DNA is TGTGCCAGCTCACCAACCAGAATAGCCGTTTCCTACGAGCAGTACTTC. V gene TRBV18 combines with J gene TRBJ2-7, with D uncertain. CDR3 length: 16 amino acids. Looked up from germline, CDR1 is KGHSH and CDR2 is LQKENI. Trimming took off 2 bases at V and 1 base at J, with 15 bases between the two ends.